This TCR beta chain is from a study of T cell changes during pregnancy in multiple sclerosis. Profiling relied on immunoSEQ multiplex PCR, and the TCRdb table lists in-frame clones only, not all of them. The sample includes around 92,000 clones, 85% to 95% seen only once; the top ten take roughly 2.4%. The J segment lost 1 base and the V segment lost 5 bases, leaving 5 bases of the junction unmatched. CDR3 length: 15 residues. CDR1 and CDR2 (germline): SNHLY, FYNNEI. This clonotype originated in a female donor with multiple sclerosis, enrolled in a pregnancy study. The sample in question was peripheral blood, obtained in the third trimester of pregnancy. The rearrangement joins TRBV2 to TRBJ1-1; 9 bases match TRBD1. Here the CDR3 reads CASSYRGPQNTEAFF. The CDR3, as DNA: TGTGCCAGCAGTTACAGGGGGCCGCAGAACACTGAAGCTTTCTTT.